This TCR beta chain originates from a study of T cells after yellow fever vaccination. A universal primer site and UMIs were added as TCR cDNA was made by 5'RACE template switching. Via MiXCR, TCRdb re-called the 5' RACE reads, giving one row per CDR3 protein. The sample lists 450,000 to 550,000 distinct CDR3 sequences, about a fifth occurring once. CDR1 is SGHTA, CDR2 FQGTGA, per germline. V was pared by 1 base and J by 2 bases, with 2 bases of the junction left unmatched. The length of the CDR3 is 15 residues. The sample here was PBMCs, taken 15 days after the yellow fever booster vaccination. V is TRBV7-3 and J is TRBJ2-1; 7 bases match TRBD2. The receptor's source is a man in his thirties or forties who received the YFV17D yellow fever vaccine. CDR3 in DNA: TGTGCCAGCAGCTTAAGAGCGGGGCCCTACAATGAGCAGTTCTTC. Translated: CASSLRAGPYNEQFF.